One and the same sample provided the 5 T cell receptor beta chains below, sequenced in a study of cytomegalovirus exposure and HLA in healthy donors (TCRdb year 2017). Library preparation employed the immunoSEQ multiplex PCR assay. For the multiplex PCR, a mixture combining 60 forward primers for TCR Vbeta segments and 13 reverse primers for TCR Jbeta segments was used. Not all clones reach the TCRdb copy of this immuneACCESS table, which keeps in-frame sequences only. Checked studies attribute under half of the gap to unresolved V genes and leave the rest unexplained. The sample includes 120,000 to 150,000 clones, with around 78% observed a single time. Less than 3.5% of the sample rests with the top ten. Sequencing was carried out using PBMCs. Receptors originate from a male donor in good health and CMV-seronegative.

This sequence joins TRBV10-3 and TRBJ2-1; 8 bases fit TRBD2. The CDR3 is 17 residues long. Germline lookup yields CDR1 ENHRY and CDR2 SYGVKD. The ends lost 5 bases at V and 4 bases at J; junction bases unmatched: 13. CDR3 sequence (DNA): TGTGCCATCAGTTTTTCGGGACTAGTGGGAGTGTACAATGAGCAGTTCTTC. Protein product: CAISFSGLVGVYNEQFF.

This sequence joins TRBV11-2 and TRBJ2-5; 12 nucleotides align to TRBD2. Germline loops: CDR1 SGHAT, CDR2 FQNNGV. V lost 4 bases and J lost 0; bases outside the gene matches: 6. The CDR3 is 17 residues long. CDR3 DNA: TGTGCCAGCAGCTCCCCTTGGACTAGCGGGAACCAAGAGACCCAGTACTTC. Its protein is CASSSPWTSGNQETQYF.

The chain joins TRBV4-3 to TRBJ1-5, with 9 bases that match TRBD1. Trimming removed 1 base from V and 5 bases from J; junction bases left unmatched: 3. The germline CDR1 and CDR2 sequences are LGHNA and YSLEER. CDR3 length equals 15 residues. The CDR3 protein is CASSQGDRDDQPQHF. In DNA form, the CDR3 reads TGCGCCAGCAGCCAAGGGGACAGGGATGATCAGCCCCAGCATTTT.

This rearrangement joins TRBV11-2 to TRBJ1-1; TRBD1 is a possible D gene (6 bases). Germline V gives CDR1 SGHAT, CDR2 FQNNGV. V was cut by 2 bases and J by 8 bases, with 9 bases left in between. The CDR3 contains 12 residues. Here the CDR3 DNA reads TGTGCCAGCAGCTTAACCGACAGGGAAGCTTTCTTT. Its translation is CASSLTDREAFF.

The rearrangement joins TRBV2 to TRBJ2-1; TRBD2 matches 12 bases. The CDR3 extends over 16 amino acids. CDR1 and CDR2 from the germline V gene are SNHLY and FYNNEI. With 4 bases clipped from V and 4 bases from J, the junction kept 5 bases outside the gene matches. The CDR3 DNA follows: TGTGCCAGCAGTGGGCTGGGACTAGCGGGTTACAATGAGCAGTTCTTC. This gives the protein CASSGLGLAGYNEQFF.